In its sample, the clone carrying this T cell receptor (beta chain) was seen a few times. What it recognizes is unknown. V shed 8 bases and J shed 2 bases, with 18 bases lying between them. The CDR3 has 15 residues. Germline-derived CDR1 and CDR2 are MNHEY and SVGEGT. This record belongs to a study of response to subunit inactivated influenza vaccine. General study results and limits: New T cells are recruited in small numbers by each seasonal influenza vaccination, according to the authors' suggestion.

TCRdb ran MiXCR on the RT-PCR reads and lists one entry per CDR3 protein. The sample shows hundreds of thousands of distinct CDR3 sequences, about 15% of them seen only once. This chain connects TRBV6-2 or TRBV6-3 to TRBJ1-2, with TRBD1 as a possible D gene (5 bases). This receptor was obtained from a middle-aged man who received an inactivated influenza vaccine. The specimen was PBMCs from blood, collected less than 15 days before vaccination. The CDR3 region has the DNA TGTGCCAGCGCCCCTTTCGGGGGAACCAACTATGGCTACACCTTC. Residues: CASAPFGGTNYGYTF.